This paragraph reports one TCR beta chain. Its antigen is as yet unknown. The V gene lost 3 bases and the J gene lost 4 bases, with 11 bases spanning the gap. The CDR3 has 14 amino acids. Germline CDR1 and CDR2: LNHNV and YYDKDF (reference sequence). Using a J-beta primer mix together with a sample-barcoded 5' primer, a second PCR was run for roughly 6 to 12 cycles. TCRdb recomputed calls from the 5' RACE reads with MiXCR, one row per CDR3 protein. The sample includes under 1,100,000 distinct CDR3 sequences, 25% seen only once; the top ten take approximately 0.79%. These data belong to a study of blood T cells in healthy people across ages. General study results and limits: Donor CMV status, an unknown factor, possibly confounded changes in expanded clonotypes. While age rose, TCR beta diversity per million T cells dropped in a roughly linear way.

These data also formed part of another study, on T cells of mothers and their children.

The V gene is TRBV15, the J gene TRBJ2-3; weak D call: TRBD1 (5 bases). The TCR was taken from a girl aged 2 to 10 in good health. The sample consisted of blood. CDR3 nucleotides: TGTGCCACCAGCAGCAGGGTTTCCGCAGATACGCAGTATTTT. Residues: CATSSRVSADTQYF.